This T cell receptor beta chain is drawn from a study of cytomegalovirus exposure and HLA in healthy donors. As for the study in general: In a previous analysis, nearly 120 million unique TCR beta sequences were found from 150 million to 200 million T cells.

The PCR was carried out with 60 Vbeta primers and 13 Jbeta primers. Produced via immunoSEQ multiplex PCR; TCRdb's table is partial and in-frame only. Among approximately 170,000 clones listed, around three quarters were seen once. This receptor was obtained from a man aged 40-55 years in good health and CMV-seronegative. Material: PBMCs.

The CDR3 spells CASSLVRGTDPQHF. The CDR3 region has the DNA TGTGCCAGCAGCTTAGTTAGGGGGACCGATCCCCAGCATTTT. J is TRBJ1-5 and V is TRBV7-8, with D possibly TRBD1 on 6 matching bases. The germline CDR1 and CDR2 sequences are SGHVS and FQNEAQ. V was cut by 1 base and J by 10 bases, with 14 bases left in between. This CDR3 contains 14 residues. The variable domain in full, with the rest retrieved from reference TRBV7-8 and TRBJ1-5, is GAGVSQSPRYKVAKRGQDVALRCDPISGHVSLFWYQQALGQGPEFLTYFQNEAQLDKSGLPSDRFFAERPEGSVSTLKIQRTQQEDSAVYLCASSLVRGTDPQHFGDGTRLSIL.